Listed below are T cell receptor beta chains from one sample, sequenced in a study of radiotherapy plus CTLA-4 blockade in lung cancer. Clones were read by immunoSEQ multiplex PCR, and TCRdb kept only the in-frame ones, dropping some. This sample carries roughly 59,000 clones, approximately 65% of them seen once, and the ten largest clones take approximately 8.6%. The source material was peripheral blood, sampled from a patient treated with radiotherapy plus ipilimumab. The receptors derive from a human donor with non-small cell lung cancer whose response to radiotherapy plus ipilimumab could not be evaluated. Both conserved end residues are part of each CDR3. Fields, in order: J gene, clone size, V gene, D gene, CDR3 protein, CDR3 DNA. A D gene is named only where the DNA matches it firmly. Size is stated for part of the rows, as once, few or many counts, or as a class when the clone is expanded.

TRBJ2-5 | NA | TRBV6-5 | NA | CASSPTGHKGETQYF | TGTGCCAGCAGTCCCACCGGACACAAGGGGGAGACCCAGTACTTC
TRBJ1-4 | once | TRBV9 | TRBD1 | CASSAATGVGEKLFF | TGTGCCAGCAGCGCTGCGACAGGGGTGGGTGAAAAACTGTTTTTT
TRBJ1-5 | few | TRBV2 | NA | CASSDRGDYSNQPQHF | TGTGCCAGCAGTGACAGGGGAGATTATAGCAATCAGCCCCAGCATTTT
TRBJ2-3 | NA | TRBV30 | TRBD2 | CAWSGTSRAQYF | TGTGCCTGGAGTGGGACTAGCCGCGCGCAGTATTTT
TRBJ1-1 | once | TRBV2 | NA | CASSGRAATEAFF | TGTGCCAGCAGTGGCAGGGCGGCCACTGAAGCTTTCTTT
TRBJ2-2 | NA | TRBV15 | NA | CATSAYRDTGELFF | TGTGCCACCAGCGCCTACAGGGATACCGGGGAGCTGTTTTTT
TRBJ2-7 | many | TRBV7-9 | NA | CASSFGHGEQYF | TGTGCCAGCAGCTTCGGACACGGCGAGCAGTACTTC
TRBJ1-1 | NA | TRBV7-9 | NA | CASSLQGSDTEAFF | TGTGCCAGCAGCTTACAGGGTTCTGACACTGAAGCTTTCTTT
TRBJ2-1 | few | TRBV5-1 | TRBD2 | CASMEREGLNNEQFF | TGCGCCAGCATGGAACGGGAGGGCCTCAACAATGAGCAGTTCTTC
TRBJ2-1 | NA | TRBV13 | TRBD1 | CASRLTGGNEQFF | TGTGCCAGCAGGCTGACAGGGGGCAATGAGCAGTTCTTC
TRBJ2-7 | once | TRBV5-4 | NA | CASSPLYGGDSFYEQYF | TGTGCCAGCAGCCCGCTTTATGGCGGGGACAGCTTCTACGAGCAGTACTTC
TRBJ1-1 | few | TRBV5-1 | TRBD1 | CASSTRQGRDTEAFF | TGCGCCAGCAGCACCAGACAGGGAAGGGACACTGAAGCTTTCTTT
TRBJ2-3 | NA | TRBV7-9 | TRBD2 | CASSPPSGSAPSTDTQYF | TGTGCCAGCAGCCCCCCTAGCGGGAGCGCCCCTAGCACAGATACGCAGTATTTT